A selection of T cell receptor beta chains follows, all from one sample in a study of Ad26.COV2.S vaccination and SARS-CoV-2 variants. Some clones are missing from TCRdb's copy, which holds only in-frame ones; the method was immunoSEQ multiplex PCR. In the table there are some 420,000 clones, approximately 87% of which are singletons. This specimen was peripheral blood, taken in a trial of Ad26.COV2.S vaccine versus placebo. The receptors stem from a person between 18 and 65 years old who received the Ad26.COV2.S COVID-19 vaccine or a placebo. Both conserved end residues are part of each CDR3. The D gene is left open where the match is weak. The size of a clone is reported for some rows only, either as once, few or many, or as a class for expanded clones.

v_call,d_call,j_call,clone_size,cdr3_length,cdr3_nt,cdr3_aa
TRBV28,-,TRBJ2-6,-,18,TGTGCCTCTGTTGAAAGAGGGGAAAGCTTCTCTGGGGCCAACGTCCTGACTTTC,CASVERGESFSGANVLTF
TRBV5-1,-,TRBJ2-7,-,13,TGCGCCAGCAGAGCGGTATTAGACTACGAGCAGTACTTC,CASRAVLDYEQYF
TRBV2,-,TRBJ1-2,-,13,TGTGCCAGCAGTGGAGGGTTTTTAGGTGGCTACACCTTC,CASSGGFLGGYTF
TRBV29-1,-,TRBJ2-2,-,13,TGCAGCGTCGTACGGGGAGGCACCGGGGAGCTGTTTTTT,CSVVRGGTGELFF
TRBV19,-,TRBJ2-1,-,15,TGTGCCAGTCATCCCGGGACACCTTCCTACAATGAGCAGTTCTTC,CASHPGTPSYNEQFF
TRBV10-3,-,TRBJ2-1,-,14,TGTGCCATCAGTATACAGGGTGTGCAAAATGAGCAGTTCTTC,CAISIQGVQNEQFF
TRBV7-2,-,TRBJ2-3,-,16,TGTGCCAGCAGCTTAGAGGTGGGGCCCCCCGTAGATACGCAGTATTTT,CASSLEVGPPVDTQYF
TRBV30,-,TRBJ1-2,few,11,TGTGCCCTGGAAGACTACTATGGCTACACCTTC,CALEDYYGYTF
TRBV27,-,TRBJ1-2,-,13,TGTGCCAGCAGGGCGTCAGCTAACTATGGCTACACCTTC,CASRASANYGYTF
TRBV25-1,-,TRBJ1-2,-,11,TGTGCCAGGATACGGGTCCGGGGCTACACCTTC,CARIRVRGYTF